Each of the 9 T cell receptor beta chains below was sequenced from the same sample in a study of blood T cell repertoires in COVID-19. Only in-frame clones appear in the TCRdb table, and some are missing; sequencing was by immunoSEQ multiplex PCR. Among over 400,000 clones, 70% to 90% were seen once, and the ten largest hold approximately 1.4%. Sequencing was carried out using peripheral blood. The receptors derive from a woman in her twenties or thirties with active or convalescent COVID-19.

This clone appeared once. The chain has TRBV9 and TRBJ1-1, with a tentative D call TRBD1 (5 bases). The V and J ends lost 0 bases and 8 bases respectively, with 11 bases between them. Per germline, CDR1 SGDLS and CDR2 YYNGEE. This CDR3 spans 13 amino acids. CDR3 loop: CASSVVRGREAFF. CDR3 in DNA: TGTGCCAGCAGCGTAGTAAGGGGTCGGGAAGCTTTCTTT. The full variable domain, its missing parts supplied by reference TRBV9 and TRBJ1-1, is DSGVTQTPKHLITATGQRVTLRCSPRSGDLSVYWYQQSLDQGLQFLIQYYNGEERAKGNILERFSAQQFPDLHSELNLSSLELGDSALYFCASSVVRGREAFFGQGTRLTVV.

The genes are TRBV7-9 and TRBJ2-1; no definite D call. V lost 1 base and J lost 9, with 16 bases in between. Germline assignment: CDR1 SEHNR and CDR2 FQNEAQ (reference sequence). This CDR3 contains 15 residues. The CDR3 sequence: CASSLGRPEVGEQFF. The CDR3 DNA reads as TGTGCCAGCAGCTTAGGTAGACCCGAGGTGGGTGAGCAGTTCTTC.

The chain links TRBV5-1 to TRBJ1-1, with TRBD1 matching over 10 bases. Germline loops: CDR1 SGHRS, CDR2 YFSETQ. V shed 4 bases, J shed 5 bases, and the junction held 5 bases outside the gene matches. The CDR3 covers 14 residues. The CDR3 DNA follows: TGCGCCAGCAGCGCGGGACAGGGGTTTACTGAAGCTTTCTTT. This codes for CASSAGQGFTEAFF.

The V gene is TRBV6-1, the J gene TRBJ2-7, with TRBD1 identical over 7 bases. Trimming at V came to 1 base and at J to 7 bases, leaving 10 bases not matched to a gene. Germline CDR1 MNHNS, CDR2 SASEGT. This CDR3 contains 15 residues. CDR3 sequence: CASSEVRQGRGEQYF. The CDR3 DNA reads as TGTGCCAGCAGTGAAGTTCGACAGGGTAGAGGGGAGCAGTACTTC.

This clone was found once. The V gene is TRBV4-1, the J gene TRBJ1-2; D is perhaps TRBD1 (6 bases). The CDR3 is 14 amino acids. In germline, CDR1 is MGHRA, CDR2 YSYEKL. Trimming took off 6 bases at V and 0 bases at J, with 11 bases between the two ends. CDR3 nucleotides: TGCGCCAGCAGGAAGACAGGCGCTAACTATGGCTACACCTTC. Translation: CASRKTGANYGYTF.

The rearrangement links TRBV5-8 to TRBJ1-2, with 9 nucleotides matching TRBD1. The junction had 3 bases not matched to a gene; V was cut back by 4 bases and J by 2 bases. CDR1 SGHTS and CDR2 YDEGEE come from the germline V gene. The CDR3 runs 14 residues. The CDR3 nucleotides are TGTGCCAGCAGCCTCGGACAGGGGAACTATGGCTACACCTTC. Its protein product is CASSLGQGNYGYTF.

V and J are TRBV6-5 and TRBJ1-6; 7 bases are shared with TRBD1. The junction had 2 bases not matched to a gene; V was cut back by 5 bases and J by 7 bases. The CDR3 is made up of 13 amino acids. Germline V gene sequence: CDR1 MNHEY, CDR2 SVGAGI. The CDR3 is CASSRTGNSPLHF. The CDR3 DNA sequence: TGTGCCAGCAGTAGGACAGGCAATTCACCCCTCCACTTT.

The V call is TRBV28, the J call TRBJ1-3; no clear D gene. With 3 bases removed from V and 2 bases from J, the gap between germline ends came to 11 bases. The CDR3 runs 15 residues. Germline V lookup: CDR1 MDHEN, CDR2 SYDVKM. In DNA, the CDR3 is TGTGCCAGCAGTTTCCCAGCGCCTGCTGGAAACACCATATATTTT. It encodes CASSFPAPAGNTIYF.

This rearrangement joins TRBV19 to TRBJ1-1; D possibly corresponds to TRBD1 (6 bases). The CDR3 is 15 residues long. Per germline, CDR1 LNHDA and CDR2 SQIVND (reference sequence). V dropped 3 bases and J dropped 2 bases, with 13 bases sitting between them. CDR3 amino acids: CASSMGTLVNTEAFF. In DNA, the CDR3 is TGTGCCAGTAGTATGGGGACACTTGTTAACACTGAAGCTTTCTTT.